This entry lists 28 T cell receptor beta chains sequenced from one sample in a study of T cells after yellow fever vaccination. TCRdb reprocessed the 5' RACE reads with MiXCR, giving one entry per CDR3 protein. The profile shows 200,000 to 250,000 distinct CDR3 sequences, more than 3% of them singletons. The source was CD4+ T cells sorted from PBMCs, collected 10 days after the yellow fever booster vaccination. All receptors derive from a young man who received the YFV17D yellow fever vaccine.

This clonotype was observed a handful of times. The chain couples TRBV5-1 to TRBJ2-5; 8 positions match TRBD2. Germline-derived CDR1 and CDR2 are SGHRS and YFSETQ. The V gene end was trimmed by 3 bases and the J gene end by 5 bases; junction bases not matched to a gene: 9. This CDR3 comprises 15 residues. DNA of the CDR3: TGCGCCAGCAGCTGGGCCCCGGGGGGGCAGGAGACCCAGTACTTC. Encoded protein: CASSWAPGGQETQYF.

This clonotype was detected ten times or more. The J gene is TRBJ2-1, the V gene TRBV7-9, with D possibly being TRBD2 (6 bases). The length of the CDR3 is 16 residues. The V end lost 6 bases, the J end lost 2 bases, and 17 bases lay between the germline ends. CDR1 and CDR2 from the germline V gene are SEHNR and FQNEAQ (reference sequence). The CDR3 DNA reads TGTGCCAGCAGTTCCTCCGGGACTGACCCCTACAATGAGCAGTTCTTC. Translated: CASSSSGTDPYNEQFF.

This clonotype was detected a few times. CDR3 coding DNA: TGTGCCAGCAGTTTAATGGGGGCCGCGAACACTGAAGCTTTCTTT. It yields the protein CASSLMGAANTEAFF. This rearrangement joins TRBV27 to TRBJ1-1; D perhaps matches TRBD1 (6 bases). Germline CDR1 is MNHEY and CDR2 is SMNVEV (reference sequence). This CDR3 region has 15 residues. The V end lost 2 bases, the J end lost 1 base, and 11 bases lay between the germline ends.

The table lists this clonotype with many counts. The genes are TRBV5-1 and TRBJ1-1; the D gene is possibly TRBD1 (6 bases). The CDR3 extends over 14 amino acids. CDR1 and CDR2 (germline): SGHRS, YFSETQ. Deletions cut 4 bases from V and 1 base from J, with 11 bases between. The CDR3 loop reads CASSVGATNTEAFF. In DNA form, the CDR3 reads TGCGCCAGCAGCGTGGGGGCGACGAACACTGAAGCTTTCTTT.

The rearrangement joins TRBV5-6 to TRBJ1-5; 7 positions agree with TRBD1. The CDR3 length is 16 residues. V trimming: 4 bases; J trimming: 6 bases; junction bases outside the gene matches: 13. CDR1 is SGHDT and CDR2 is YYEEEE in the germline V gene. The CDR3 loop reads CASSNAPGQPSQPQHF. The CDR3 DNA follows: TGTGCCAGCAGCAACGCCCCGGGACAGCCCAGTCAGCCCCAGCATTTT.

There are many counts of this clonotype. This rearrangement joins TRBV7-2 to TRBJ2-5, with a possible D match to TRBD2 (5 bases). The CDR3 length is 13 residues. Germline CDR1 is SGHTA and CDR2 is FQGNSA. The V and J ends lost 4 bases and 2 bases respectively, with 8 bases between them. In DNA form, the CDR3 reads TGTGCCAGCAGCTCGGACTGGCAAGAGACCCAGTACTTC. Protein product: CASSSDWQETQYF.

This clonotype appeared once. V usage is TRBV7-6 and J usage is TRBJ2-5; 8 nucleotides agree with TRBD2. The J segment lost 10 bases and the V segment lost 2 bases, leaving 12 bases of the junction unmatched. The CDR3 totals 15 residues. The germline gives CDR1 SGHVS, CDR2 FNYEAQ. The CDR3 protein is CASSLLLAESRGQYF. DNA for the CDR3: TGTGCCAGCAGCTTATTACTAGCGGAGTCGAGGGGCCAGTACTTC.

This clonotype was seen more than once but under ten times. This CDR3 is CASSLVPVSIGQETQYF. As DNA, the CDR3 is TGCGCCAGCAGCTTGGTGCCCGTATCAATCGGCCAAGAGACCCAGTACTTC. The V gene is TRBV5-1, the J gene TRBJ2-5; D unresolved. Germline loops: CDR1 SGHRS, CDR2 YFSETQ. This CDR3 is built from 17 residues. With 0 bases removed from V and 1 base from J, the gap between germline ends came to 16 bases. The whole variable domain, remainder taken from reference TRBV5-1 and TRBJ2-5, is KAGVTQTPRYLIKTRGQQVTLSCSPISGHRSVSWYQQTPGQGLQFLFEYFSETQRNKGNFPGRFSGRQFSNSRSEMNVSTLELGDSALYLCASSLVPVSIGQETQYFGPGTRLLVL.

This clonotype was observed a few times. The chain employs TRBV4-2 and TRBJ1-2; unclear D gene. Germline loops: CDR1 LGHNA, CDR2 YNFKEQ. Trimming removed 0 bases from V and 4 bases from J, with 15 bases in between. The CDR3 extends over 16 amino acids. CDR3 region: CASSQDRVGVGYGYTF. The CDR3 nucleotides read TGTGCCAGCAGCCAAGATCGTGTTGGGGTCGGCTATGGCTACACCTTC.

This clonotype was detected ten times or more. The chain couples TRBV12-3 or TRBV12-4 to TRBJ2-7, with 9 bases fitting TRBD1. The CDR3 loop spans 12 amino acids. After removal of 8 bases from V and 5 bases from J, the junction contained 4 bases not matched to a gene. CDR3 loop: CASQDRGHEQYF. The DNA of the CDR3 is TGTGCCAGCCAGGACAGGGGCCACGAGCAGTACTTC.

This clonotype has at least ten counts. The genes are TRBV6-4 and TRBJ1-1; unclear D gene. CDR3 size: 13 residues. Trimming removed 4 bases from V and 9 bases from J, with 15 bases in between. Germline loops: CDR1 MRHNA, CDR2 SNTAGT. CDR3 protein: CASSVRPDTKAFF. The DNA for the CDR3 is TGTGCCAGCAGTGTACGACCGGATACTAAAGCTTTCTTT.

This clonotype was detected ten times or more. The chain links TRBV3-1 to TRBJ2-4; 7 bases line up with TRBD2. The CDR3 is made up of 17 amino acids. Looked up from germline, CDR1 is LGHDT and CDR2 is YNNKEL (reference sequence). J gave up 4 bases and V 3 bases, and 12 bases lay outside the gene matches. CDR3 amino acids: CASSHGGDGGPKNIQYF. The DNA for the CDR3 is TGTGCCAGCAGCCATGGGGGGGATGGGGGACCGAAAAACATTCAGTACTTC.

In its sample, this clonotype was seen many times. The CDR3 DNA reads TGCGCCAGCAGCAGATACAGGGGCCAAGAGACCCAGTACTTC. Amino acids: CASSRYRGQETQYF. The chain couples TRBV4-1 to TRBJ2-5; 7 positions match TRBD1. CDR1 and CDR2 from the germline V gene are MGHRA and YSYEKL. The CDR3 length is 14 residues. Germline trimming cut 5 bases from V and 1 base from J; bases unmatched to any gene: 4.

V and J are TRBV18 and TRBJ1-2; 10 bases align to TRBD1. CDR1 and CDR2 from the germline V gene are KGHSH and LQKENI. The CDR3 has 17 residues. With V trimmed by 6 bases and J by 3 bases, 13 bases remained unmatched. The CDR3 DNA follows: TGTGCCAGCTCTCCCCAGGACAGGGGGGTTGGCTACTATGGCTACACCTTC. Its translation: CASSPQDRGVGYYGYTF. The full variable domain, completed using reference TRBV18 and TRBJ1-2, is NAGVMQNPRHLVRRRGQEARLRCSPMKGHSHVYWYRQLPEEGLKFMVYLQKENIIDESGMPKERFSAEFPKEGPSILRIQQVVRGDSAAYFCASSPQDRGVGYYGYTFGSGTRLTVV.

Many counts were recorded for this clonotype. V and J are TRBV7-9 and TRBJ2-7; D is perhaps TRBD1 or TRBD2 (5 bases each). This CDR3 has 14 amino acids. Germline values: CDR1 SEHNR, CDR2 FQNEAQ (reference sequence). Trimming removed 5 bases at V and 3 bases at J, with 14 bases between. The chain's CDR3 is CASSASGRVYEQYV. The DNA of the CDR3 is TGTGCCAGCAGCGCCTCGGGACGGGTCTACGAGCAGTACGTC.

V usage is TRBV11-1 and J usage is TRBJ2-3, with a possible D match to TRBD1 (6 bases). The CDR3 runs 16 residues. Germline CDR1 is SGHAT and CDR2 is FQDESV (reference sequence). V was pared by 6 bases and J by 2 bases, with 18 bases between. As DNA, the CDR3 is TGTGCCAGCAGAACTCTCAGGGGCGCGACCACAGATACGCAGTATTTT. It codes for CASRTLRGATTDTQYF. Variable domain in full (rest from reference TRBV11-1 and TRBJ2-3): EAEVAQSPRYKITEKSQAVAFWCDPISGHATLYWYRQILGQGPELLVQFQDESVVDDSQLPKDRFSAERLKGVDSTLKIQPAELGDSAMYLCASRTLRGATTDTQYFGPGTRLTVL.

The chain is built from TRBV5-4 and TRBJ2-5; 9 positions match TRBD2. The CDR3 loop spans 15 amino acids. Germline lookup yields CDR1 SGHNT and CDR2 YYREEE (reference sequence). J was trimmed by 4 bases and V by 3 bases; bases with no gene match: 7. The CDR3 coding sequence is TGTGCCAGCAGCTGGGACGCGGGGGGGGGAGAGACCCAGTACTTC. The encoded protein is CASSWDAGGGETQYF.

This clonotype has just a few counts. The rearrangement links TRBV18 to TRBJ2-3, with 10 bases matching TRBD2. V was clipped by 6 bases and J by 2 bases; unmatched bases: 8. This CDR3 region has 16 residues. Germline CDR1 is KGHSH and CDR2 is LQKENI. CDR3 amino acids: CASSAGLAAITDTQYF. In DNA, the CDR3 is TGTGCCAGCTCTGCCGGACTAGCGGCAATCACAGATACGCAGTATTTT.

This clonotype was recorded at least ten times. The genes are TRBV4-1 and TRBJ1-2, with 7 bases aligning to TRBD1. This CDR3 is built from 14 residues. Germline CDR1 is MGHRA and CDR2 is YSYEKL. V dropped 1 base and J dropped 3; count of bases not matched to a gene: 2. CDR3 DNA: TGCGCCAGCAGCCAAGTTACAGGGGACTATGGCTACACCTTC. It codes for CASSQVTGDYGYTF.

In this sample, this clonotype turned up many times. The chain joins TRBV20-1 to TRBJ1-1, with D unresolved. Germline CDR1 and CDR2: DFQATT and SNEGSKA (reference sequence). The CDR3 covers 11 residues. Between the trimmed V and J ends, which lost 4 bases and 4 bases, there was a span of 7 bases. DNA of the CDR3: TGCAGTGCTAATGACGGCACTGAAGCTTTCTTT. Protein: CSANDGTEAFF.

This clonotype appeared a few times. The chain recombines TRBV29-1 with TRBJ2-3, with D maybe TRBD1 (6 bases). V was pared by 6 bases and J by 4 bases, with 11 bases between. The CDR3 is 12 amino acids. Germline V gene sequence: CDR1 SQVTM, CDR2 ANQGSEA. CDR3 loop: CSVVQGPDTQYF. Written as DNA, the CDR3 is TGCAGCGTCGTACAGGGCCCAGATACGCAGTATTTT.

This clonotype appeared many times. This rearrangement joins TRBV7-3 to TRBJ2-3, with D unresolved. V was clipped by 1 base and J by 11 bases, with 10 bases between them. Per the germline V gene, CDR1 is SGHTA and CDR2 is FQGTGA. The CDR3 has 12 residues. CDR3: CASSLNGVLQYF. The CDR3 DNA is TGTGCCAGCAGCTTAAATGGCGTTCTGCAGTATTTT.

Many counts were recorded for this clonotype. This rearrangement joins TRBV6-5 to TRBJ2-2, with 7 bases identical to TRBD2. The length of the CDR3 is 17 residues. Losses at the gene ends were 0 bases for V and 0 bases for J; bases not matched to a gene: 4. Germline V gene lookup returns CDR1 MNHEY and CDR2 SVGAGI. The CDR3 region has the DNA TGTGCCAGCAGTTACTCTCTAGCGGCGACGAACACCGGGGAGCTGTTTTTT. It specifies CASSYSLAATNTGELFF.

This clonotype was detected many times. J is TRBJ2-1 and V is TRBV5-4; tentative D call: TRBD1 (5 bases). Trimming stripped 4 bases from V and 0 bases from J, with 14 bases between. The CDR3 length is 16 residues. Germline CDR1 SGHNT, CDR2 YYREEE (reference sequence). This CDR3 is CASSPRQHHSYNEQFF. CDR3 bases: TGTGCCAGCAGCCCGAGACAGCACCACTCCTACAATGAGCAGTTCTTC.

This clonotype was counted at least ten times. The V and J genes are TRBV4-3 and TRBJ2-1, with D hard to call. Germline V gene data show CDR1 as LGHNA and CDR2 as YSLEER. V lost 0 bases, J lost 6 bases, and 9 bases lay in between. The length of the CDR3 is 14 residues. This CDR3 reads CASSQEPRSNEQFF. The CDR3 region has the DNA TGCGCCAGCAGCCAAGAGCCGAGGTCCAATGAGCAGTTCTTC.

This clonotype was recorded at least ten times. This chain joins TRBV20-1 and TRBJ2-3, with TRBD1 identical over 7 bases. The CDR3 runs to 13 residues. Germline CDR1 reads DFQATT; CDR2 reads SNEGSKA (reference sequence). Here the CDR3 DNA reads TGCGGCCTATCAGGGGGAAACACAGATACGCAGTATTTT. Translation: CGLSGGNTDTQYF.

This clonotype was observed a few times. DNA for the CDR3: TGTGCCAGCAGTTACTCAAGCGGCAGGCAAAACACTGAAGCTTTCTTT. This codes for CASSYSSGRQNTEAFF. The genes are TRBV6-5 and TRBJ1-1, with D unresolved. Germline V gene sequence: CDR1 MNHEY, CDR2 SVGAGI. This CDR3 has 16 amino acids. Trimming shortened V by 0 bases and J by 2 bases, and 13 bases separated the two germline ends.

The gene calls are TRBV9 and TRBJ1-3; D is unclear. The CDR3 contains 16 residues. V was pared by 4 bases and J by 0 bases, with 14 bases between. The germline CDR1 and CDR2 sequences are SGDLS and YYNGEE. The CDR3 here is CASSPIYSFSGNTIYF. In nucleotides, the CDR3 is TGTGCCAGCAGCCCCATCTACAGCTTCTCTGGAAACACCATATATTTT.